Listed here are 17 T cell receptor beta chains from one sample, sequenced in a study of T cell repertoires in cytomegalovirus infection. TCRdb reprocessed the reads via MiXCR and lists one record per CDR3 protein. The sample records about 530,000 distinct CDR3 sequences, approximately 25% being singletons. Sequenced: PBMCs. These TCRs come from a human donor in good health (CMV status not recorded). Some clones in this sample may be carry-over from other donors' samples.

This clonotype has only a few counts. V and J are TRBV6-5 and TRBJ1-2; D is ambiguous. The CDR3 totals 15 residues. V was clipped by 2 bases and J by 2 bases, with 12 bases between them. Germline assignment: CDR1 MNHEY and CDR2 SVGAGI. CDR3 nucleotides: TGTGCCAGCAGTTACAGTAGTGGAACGAACTATGGCTACACCTTC. Protein product: CASSYSSGTNYGYTF.

This chain uses TRBV12-3 or TRBV12-4 with TRBJ2-7; maybe TRBD2 (6 bases). The CDR3 runs 14 residues. Trimming pared 2 bases from V and 4 bases from J, leaving 12 bases between. This chain's CDR3 is CASSLRLDQYEQYF. CDR3 DNA sequence: TGTGCCAGCAGTTTAAGACTAGATCAGTACGAGCAGTACTTC.

In this sample, this clonotype turned up many times. The rearrangement joins TRBV12-3 or TRBV12-4 to TRBJ1-2, with no clear D. Between the trimmed V and J ends, which lost 7 bases and 7 bases, there was a span of 13 bases. This CDR3 spans 12 amino acids. CDR3: CASTTRSGGYTF. The DNA for the CDR3 is TGTGCCAGCACTACGAGGAGTGGTGGCTACACCTTC.

This clonotype has only one observation. This chain links TRBV9 with TRBJ1-5; no clear D. The germline V gene has CDR1 SGDLS and CDR2 YYNGEE. The CDR3 consists of 13 residues. With 4 bases removed from V and 6 bases from J, the gap between germline ends came to 11 bases. The CDR3 loop reads CASSPSPGQPQHF. The CDR3 DNA is TGTGCCAGCAGCCCCAGCCCTGGTCAGCCCCAGCATTTT. Combining the CDR3 with reference TRBV9 and TRBJ1-5 gives the whole variable domain DSGVTQTPKHLITATGQRVTLRCSPRSGDLSVYWYQQSLDQGLQFLIQYYNGEERAKGNILERFSAQQFPDLHSELNLSSLELGDSALYFCASSPSPGQPQHFGDGTRLSIL.

The chain has TRBV6-2 or TRBV6-3 and TRBJ1-2; the D is unclear. Germline V gene data show CDR1 as MNHEY and CDR2 as SVGEGT. Trimming shortened V by 5 bases and J by 0 bases, and 19 bases separated the two germline ends. The CDR3 sequence is 17 residues long. Written as DNA, the CDR3 is TGTGCCAGCAGTCGATGGACGGGAGATCTTTCTAACTATGGCTACACCTTC. Protein: CASSRWTGDLSNYGYTF.

This clonotype was seen a handful of times. The chain couples TRBV28 to TRBJ2-7, with D possibly matching TRBD2 (6 bases). Per germline, CDR1 MDHEN and CDR2 SYDVKM. CDR3 length: 15 residues. The V gene lost 3 bases and the J gene lost 7 bases, with 19 bases spanning the gap. CDR3 coding DNA: TGTGCCAGCAGTTTGCTCGACCCGTTTGGGGGGGAGCAGTACTTC. Protein product: CASSLLDPFGGEQYF.

This clonotype was detected ten times or more. The V gene is TRBV7-2, the J gene TRBJ2-7; TRBD1 agrees at 9 bases. The CDR3 is 14 residues long. V shed 7 bases and J 4 bases; nucleotides not matched to a gene: 8. CDR1 and CDR2 (germline): SGHTA, FQGNSA. The CDR3 protein is CASTSGQGRYEQYF. DNA for the CDR3: TGTGCCAGCACCTCTGGACAGGGGAGATACGAGCAGTACTTC.

The chain employs TRBV28 and TRBJ2-1, with D possibly being TRBD1 (7 bases). The CDR3 spans 12 residues. Per germline, CDR1 MDHEN and CDR2 SYDVKM. V lost 5 bases, J lost 9 bases, and 11 bases lay in between. CDR3 in amino acids: CASSQGGTEQFF. The CDR3 region has the DNA TGTGCCAGCAGTCAGGGGGGCACTGAGCAGTTCTTC.

This chain uses TRBV9 with TRBJ1-1, with 7 bases that match TRBD1. The CDR3 length is 16 residues. Per the germline V gene, CDR1 is SGDLS and CDR2 is YYNGEE. J gave up 3 bases and V 3 bases, and 11 bases lay outside the gene matches. CDR3 DNA: TGTGCCAGCAGCGCCCCAATAGCAGGGGGGGACACTGAAGCTTTCTTT. As protein: CASSAPIAGGDTEAFF. Full variable domain (remainder filled in from reference TRBV9 and TRBJ1-1): DSGVTQTPKHLITATGQRVTLRCSPRSGDLSVYWYQQSLDQGLQFLIQYYNGEERAKGNILERFSAQQFPDLHSELNLSSLELGDSALYFCASSAPIAGGDTEAFFGQGTRLTVV.

This clonotype was recorded at least ten times. The chain carries TRBV7-2 and TRBJ2-3; 10 bases agree with TRBD1. Losses at the gene ends were 3 bases for V and 4 bases for J; bases not matched to a gene: 13. The CDR3 loop spans 18 amino acids. Per germline, CDR1 SGHTA and CDR2 FQGNSA. The CDR3 loop is CASSFSGQGIGRADTQYF. For the CDR3, the DNA is TGTGCCAGCAGCTTTTCGGGACAGGGGATCGGGAGGGCAGATACGCAGTATTTT.

The chain links TRBV7-2 to TRBJ1-5; D not certain. Germline assignment: CDR1 SGHTA and CDR2 FQGNSA. The CDR3 consists of 15 residues. The ends were cut back, 1 base at V and 3 bases at J, with 10 bases in the middle. In nucleotides, the CDR3 is TGTGCCAGCAGCTTAGAACACAGAACCAATCAGCCCCAGCATTTT. Translated, it gives CASSLEHRTNQPQHF. Filled out from reference TRBV7-2 and TRBJ1-5, the complete variable domain reads GAGVSQSPSNKVTEKGKDVELRCDPISGHTALYWYRQSLGQGLEFLIYFQGNSAPDKSGLPSDRFSAERTGGSVSTLTIQRTQQEDSAVYLCASSLEHRTNQPQHFGDGTRLSIL.

The chain combines TRBV19 with TRBJ1-2; no reliable D call. With 1 base removed from V and 2 bases from J, the gap between germline ends came to 14 bases. CDR3 length equals 16 residues. The germline V gene has CDR1 LNHDA and CDR2 SQIVND (reference sequence). The CDR3 here is CASSIVEGGRNYGYTF. CDR3 sequence (DNA): TGTGCCAGTAGTATAGTTGAGGGCGGGAGAAACTATGGCTACACCTTC.

The sample holds many counts of this clonotype. J is TRBJ2-7 and V is TRBV7-6, with 7 bases that match TRBD2. Germline CDR1 reads SGHVS; CDR2 reads FNYEAQ. The CDR3 totals 16 residues. Unmatched junction bases numbered 16, after V lost 5 bases and J lost 6 bases. The CDR3 DNA follows: TGTGCCAGCAGCCCCCGGGGAGGGAGTGGGTCGAGCGAGCAGTACTTC. Encoded protein: CASSPRGGSGSSEQYF.

The V gene is TRBV19, the J gene TRBJ2-1, with 10 nucleotides matching TRBD2. Per germline, CDR1 LNHDA and CDR2 SQIVND (reference sequence). The CDR3 is 14 residues long. V was pared by 10 bases and J by 4 bases, with 7 bases of the junction left unmatched. CDR3 nucleotides: TGTGCCACTCGGACTAGCGGACGTTACAATGAGCAGTTCTTC. Residues: CATRTSGRYNEQFF.

There are a few counts of this clonotype. CDR3 nucleotides: TGCGCCAGCAGCCAAGATGACTCGGGGTACCCCTACAATGAGCAGTTCTTC. Residues: CASSQDDSGYPYNEQFF. The rearrangement uses TRBV4-1 and TRBJ2-1; D may be TRBD2 (5 bases). The CDR3 is 17 residues long. V gave up 0 bases and J gave up 2 bases, with 14 bases separating them. CDR1 and CDR2 from the germline V gene are MGHRA and YSYEKL.

V gene TRBV11-2 combines with J gene TRBJ2-3; D is unresolved. Trimming pared 0 bases from V and 9 bases from J, leaving 16 bases between. CDR1 is SGHAT, CDR2 FQNNGV, per germline. This CDR3 has 15 residues. The DNA of the CDR3 is TGTGCCAGCAGCTTAGAAACACCTTTGACGGAAACGCAGTATTTT. It codes for CASSLETPLTETQYF.

This chain uses TRBV15 with TRBJ2-2; D gene uncertain. This CDR3 region has 13 residues. V lost 8 bases and J lost 0, with 7 bases in between. Germline assignment: CDR1 LNHNV and CDR2 YYDKDF (reference sequence). CDR3 in amino acids: CATGDSNTGELFF. CDR3 DNA: TGTGCCACCGGAGATTCGAACACCGGGGAGCTGTTTTTT. Full variable domain (outside the CDR3, taken from reference TRBV15 and TRBJ2-2): DAMVIQNPRYQVTQFGKPVTLSCSQTLNHNVMYWYQQKSSQAPKLLFHYYDKDFNNEADTPDNFQSRRPNTSFCFLDIRSPGLGDTAMYLCATGDSNTGELFFGEGSRLTVL.